This T cell receptor (beta chain) was recorded in a study of shared clonotypes between healthy human individuals. V was clipped by 0 bases and J by 4 bases, with 19 bases between them. The length of the CDR3 is 17 residues. Germline assignment: CDR1 SEHNR and CDR2 FQNEAQ (reference sequence). It was at deep level that the assay was run. Some clones are missing from TCRdb's copy, which holds only in-frame ones; the method was immunoSEQ multiplex PCR. The sample comprises 1.6 million or so clones, approximately 98.5% of which are singletons, and about 0.4% rests with the top ten. The chain uses TRBV7-9 and TRBJ2-7; a weak D match, TRBD2 (6 bases). Sequenced sample: naive CD4+ T cells sorted from blood. Subset described: CD45RA+ positively selected. This sequence was found in a man aged 25-45 years in good health. For the CDR3, the DNA is TGTGCCAGCAGCTTAGCGCTATCTGGGACTGGCCCATACGAGCAGTACTTC. The encoded protein is CASSLALSGTGPYEQYF.